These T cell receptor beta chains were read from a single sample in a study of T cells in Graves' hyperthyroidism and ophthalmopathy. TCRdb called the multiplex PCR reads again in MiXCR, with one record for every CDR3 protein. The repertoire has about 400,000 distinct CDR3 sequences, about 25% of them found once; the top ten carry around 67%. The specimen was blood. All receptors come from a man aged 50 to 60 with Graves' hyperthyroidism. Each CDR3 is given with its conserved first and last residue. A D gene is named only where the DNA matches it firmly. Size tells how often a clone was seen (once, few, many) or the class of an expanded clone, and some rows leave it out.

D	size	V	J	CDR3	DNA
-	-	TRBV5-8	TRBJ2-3	CASSYEGEVADTQYF	TGTGCCAGCAGCTACGAGGGGGAGGTGGCAGATACGCAGTATTTT
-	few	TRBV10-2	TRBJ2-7	CASSDGETVNRRQYF	TGCGCCAGCAGTGACGGTGAGACAGTGAACCGACGGCAGTACTTC
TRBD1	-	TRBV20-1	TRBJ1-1	CSASNRQGPSFEAFF	TGCAGTGCTAGCAATAGACAGGGGCCGTCTTTTGAAGCTTTCTTT
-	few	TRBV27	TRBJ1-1	CASSLSLGGNTEAFF	TGTGCCAGCAGTTTATCGTTAGGGGGGAACACTGAAGCTTTCTTT
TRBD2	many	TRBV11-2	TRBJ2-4	CASSLDGGRLAKNIQYF	TGTGCCAGCAGCTTAGATGGCGGGAGATTAGCCAAAAACATTCAGTACTTC
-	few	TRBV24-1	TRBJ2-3	CATRHDGSDTQYF	TGTGCCACCCGCCACGACGGGTCAGATACGCAGTATTTT
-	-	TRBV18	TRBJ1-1	CASSPRVTALTLTEAFF	TGTGCCAGCTCACCACGAGTCACAGCCTTAACCCTCACTGAAGCTTTCTTT
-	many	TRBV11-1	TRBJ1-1	CASSPDLQAEAFF	TGTGCCAGCAGCCCAGACCTTCAAGCTGAAGCTTTCTTT
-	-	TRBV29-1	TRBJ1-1	CSGGPGNTEAFF	TGCAGCGGGGGCCCAGGGAACACTGAAGCTTTCTTT
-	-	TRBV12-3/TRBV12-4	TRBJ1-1	CASSPGLTEAFF	TGTGCCAGCAGCCCAGGGTTGACTGAAGCTTTCTTT
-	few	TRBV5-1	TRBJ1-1	CASNASPNTEAFF	TGCGCCAGCAACGCTTCACCCAACACTGAAGCTTTCTTT
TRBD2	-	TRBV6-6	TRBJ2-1	CASSYDGRIYNEQFF	TGTGCCAGCAGTTACGACGGGAGGATTTACAATGAGCAGTTCTTC
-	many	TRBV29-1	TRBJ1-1	CSVGHGNTEAFF	TGCAGCGTTGGTCACGGGAACACTGAAGCTTTCTTT
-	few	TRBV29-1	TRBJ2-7	CSVEANSGVLYEQYF	TGCAGCGTTGAAGCTAATAGCGGTGTTCTATACGAGCAGTACTTC
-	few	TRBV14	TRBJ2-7	CASSQLRDSKQYF	TGTGCCAGCAGCCAGCTCCGGGACTCAAAGCAGTACTTC
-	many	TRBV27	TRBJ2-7	CASSYSQGSAHEQYF	TGTGCCAGCAGTTACTCCCAGGGGTCGGCCCACGAGCAGTACTTC
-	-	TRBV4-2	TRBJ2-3	CASSQDVGFSPDTQYF	TGTGCCAGCAGCCAAGATGTGGGCTTCTCCCCAGATACGCAGTATTTT
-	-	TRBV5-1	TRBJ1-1	CASSSGTGYTEAFF	TGCGCCAGCAGCTCAGGGACGGGTTACACTGAAGCTTTCTTT
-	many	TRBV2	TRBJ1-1	CASSGGEGSIAFF	TGTGCCAGCAGTGGGGGAGAGGGTAGTATCGCTTTCTTT
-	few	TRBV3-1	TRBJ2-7	CASSQDGTVSYEQYF	TGTGCCAGCAGCCAGGACGGGACGGTCTCCTACGAGCAGTACTTC
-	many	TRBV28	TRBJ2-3	CASSPGAADTQYF	TGTGCCAGCAGCCCTGGCGCGGCAGATACGCAGTATTTT
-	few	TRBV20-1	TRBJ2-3	CSAQTPILGTDTQYF	TGCAGTGCCCAAACCCCCATCTTGGGCACAGATACGCAGTATTTT
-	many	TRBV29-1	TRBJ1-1	CSVESDAMGTEAFF	TGCAGCGTTGAAAGCGACGCAATGGGCACTGAAGCTTTCTTT
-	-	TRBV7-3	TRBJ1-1	CASSVTATAPTEAFF	TGTGCCAGCAGCGTCACCGCGACAGCTCCCACTGAAGCTTTCTTT
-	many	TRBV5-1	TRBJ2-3	CASSLSTGRLQYF	TGCGCCAGCAGCTTGAGTACGGGACGCTTGCAGTATTTT
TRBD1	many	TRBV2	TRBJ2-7	CASSHDRVGEQYF	TGTGCCAGCAGTCATGACAGGGTCGGCGAGCAGTACTTC
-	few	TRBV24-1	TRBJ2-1	CATSDFEGGGLNEQFF	TGTGCCACCAGTGATTTCGAGGGCGGCGGGCTGAATGAGCAGTTCTTC
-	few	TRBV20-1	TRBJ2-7	CSAIDYNYEQYF	TGCAGTGCTATCGACTACAACTACGAGCAGTACTTC
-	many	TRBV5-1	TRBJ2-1	CASSLDGSYNEQFF	TGCGCCAGCAGCTTGGATGGCTCCTACAATGAGCAGTTCTTC
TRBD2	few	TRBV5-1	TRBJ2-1	CASRGAGEGGEQFF	TGCGCCAGCAGGGGAGCGGGAGAAGGCGGTGAGCAGTTCTTC
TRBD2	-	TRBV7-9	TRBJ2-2	CASPASGRSTGELFF	TGTGCCAGCCCGGCGAGCGGGAGAAGTACCGGGGAGCTGTTTTTT
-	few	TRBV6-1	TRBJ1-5	CASSVGGAGQPQHF	TGTGCCAGCAGTGTTGGGGGCGCGGGTCAGCCCCAGCATTTT
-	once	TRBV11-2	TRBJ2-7	CASSLITGAYEQYF	TGTGCCAGCAGCTTAATAACCGGAGCCTACGAGCAGTACTTC
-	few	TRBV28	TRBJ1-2	CASSSHGYTF	TGTGCCAGCAGTTCCCACGGCTACACCTTC
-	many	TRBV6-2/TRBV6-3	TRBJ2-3	CASSYSVLARQYF	TGTGCCAGCAGTTACTCGGTGCTAGCCAGGCAGTATTTT
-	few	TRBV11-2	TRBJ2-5	CASSYLDVFGTQYF	TGTGCCAGCAGCTACTTGGACGTCTTTGGGACCCAGTACTTC
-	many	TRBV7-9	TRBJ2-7	CASSSVNGYEQYF	TGTGCCAGCAGCTCCGTTAATGGCTACGAGCAGTACTTC
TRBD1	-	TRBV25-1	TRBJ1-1	CASSESLGTGTTEAFF	TGTGCCAGCAGTGAATCCCTTGGGACAGGGACGACTGAAGCTTTCTTT
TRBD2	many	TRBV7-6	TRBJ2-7	CASSLEATSGMTYEQYF	TGTGCCAGCAGCTTAGAAGCGACTAGCGGGATGACCTACGAGCAGTACTTC
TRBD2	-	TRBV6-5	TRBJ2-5	CASSYLAGASAQYF	TGTGCCAGCAGTTACCTAGCGGGGGCCTCCGCCCAGTACTTC
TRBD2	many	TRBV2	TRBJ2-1	CASRASGSGEQFF	TGTGCCAGCAGGGCTAGCGGGAGCGGTGAGCAGTTCTTC
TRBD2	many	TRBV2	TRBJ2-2	CASSGLAGASGELFF	TGTGCCAGCAGTGGACTAGCGGGAGCCTCCGGGGAGCTGTTTTTT
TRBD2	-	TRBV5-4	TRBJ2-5	CASSLWAGLSGETQYF	TGTGCCAGCAGCTTGTGGGCGGGACTAAGTGGGGAGACCCAGTACTTC
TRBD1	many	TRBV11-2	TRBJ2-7	CASSLRRDRPSSYEQYF	TGTGCCAGCAGCTTAAGGAGGGACAGGCCCTCCTCCTACGAGCAGTACTTC
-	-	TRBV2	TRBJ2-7	CASNPGLPHEQYF	TGTGCCAGCAATCCGGGACTCCCCCACGAGCAGTACTTC
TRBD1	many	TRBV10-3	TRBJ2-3	CAISSGTDSTDTQYF	TGTGCCATCAGTTCCGGGACAGATAGCACAGATACGCAGTATTTT